The subject of this entry is one TCR beta chain. This clonotype was recorded at least ten times. It lacks a known antigen. No qualities accompany the bases; no much larger clone lies one base away. This specimen comes from a study of post-analysis software for immune sequencing data (dated by TCRdb to between 2014 and 2017). For the wider study: Recorded disease courses included relapsing-remitting, secondary progressive and progressive-relapsing multiple sclerosis, with some patients lacking subtype annotation. Patient repertoires were compared against 11 previously published healthy control repertoires from donors aged roughly 6 to 25 years. A subset of samples was prepared in parallel using single-end sample barcoding, then pooled and co-amplified after Illumina adapter ligation. The research as a whole found: Normalized Chao1 diversity was significantly lower in multiple sclerosis patients than controls, suggesting substantial peripheral T-cell clonal expansion. Roughly 5 TRBV segments, including TRBV5-6, TRBV5-1 and TRBV20-1, were significantly more frequent in patients than controls. The control group was slightly older than the multiple sclerosis patient group. When samples were clustered directly using the F measure, samples prepared in the same batch co-clustered strongly, which prompted a batch-effect correction.

CDR1 SGHTA and CDR2 FQGNSA are derived from the germline V gene. The CDR3 numbers 15 residues from cysteine through phenylalanine. CDR3 DNA only is kept here, 45 bases in frame from base 1. The junction carries 17 bases between V and J, which are trimmed by 1 base and 8 bases respectively. The method was PCR. Sequencing instrument: Illumina HiSeq 2500. To reduce PCR and sequencing biases, unique molecular identifiers were built into the TCR beta cDNA libraries. Per 1 to 10 million input T cells, roughly 500,000 cDNA molecules were obtained, such that each molecule approximated one T cell. The patient libraries were prepared and sequenced using the same protocol as the earlier healthy control dataset. Samples belonging to the same batch were prepared together, multiplexed and sequenced on a shared HiSeq lane. The authors' pipeline ran thus. Raw barcoded reads were processed with MIGEC, discarding single-read molecular identifier groups before consensus assembly and CDR3 extraction. Clonotype tables were post-analysed with VDJtools, normalizing diversity by down-sampling all datasets to the smallest sample size. Repertoire overlap clustering matched CDR3 amino acid but not nucleotide sequences to correct batch-related cross-sample contamination. Through fastp at Q25 and MiXCR, TCRdb rebuilt clones from the public reads, retaining in-frame beta chains. Merged by CDR3 protein, the rows form single entries marked with the most common genes and DNA. TCRdb, not the original authors, processed these V and J calls. The sample table holds fewer than 550,000 distinct CDR3 sequences, of which roughly 34% were seen once. About 5.6% of the sample belongs to the ten largest clones.

TCR beta repertoires were profiled from peripheral blood of 10 to 15 young patients with multiple sclerosis to demonstrate the VDJtools post-analysis software. The multiple sclerosis patients were children and adolescents ranging in age from 6 to 15 years. The sample taken for sequencing was blood. This sequence uses TRBV7-2 and TRBJ1-2; matching of 5 bases hints at TRBD1 as the D gene. The TCR comes from a girl between 2 and 17 years old with multiple sclerosis. The DNA sequence follows: TGTGCCAGCAGCTTAGTCGTCGGGCCCGGGGGGGGCTACACCTTC. Translated, it gives CASSLVVGPGGGYTF.